The text below deals with one T cell receptor (beta chain). Its antigen is unidentified. This entry is derived from a study of cytomegalovirus exposure and HLA in healthy donors. Whole-study results and caveats: Analysis was carried out at a later point, and it linked a missense DCLRE1C variant to TCR beta V- and J-gene trimming. Prediction of most subjects' HLA-A and HLA-B alleles by TCR beta sequences was reportedly accurate. The only immune exposure information that was available was CMV serostatus. The authors enumerated some 170 TCR beta chains as linked to cytomegalovirus.

In the PCR, 60 Vbeta and 13 Jbeta primers were used. Assay: immunoSEQ multiplex PCR; the TCRdb copy retains only in-frame clones and omits some. The sample includes fewer than 200,000 clones, approximately 82% of them seen just once. The CDR3 covers 14 residues. V lost 6 bases and J lost 4, with 11 bases in between. The germline CDR1 and CDR2 sequences are SGHRS and YFSETQ. J is TRBJ2-6 and V is TRBV5-1; D perhaps matches TRBD1 (5 bases). The sequencing sample was made of PBMCs. The sequence derives from a woman aged 25 to 39 in good health and CMV-seronegative. CDR3 coding DNA: TGCGCCAGCAACCCGACAGACGGGGCCAACGTCCTGACTTTC. Translating gives CASNPTDGANVLTF.